Shown below are 4 T cell receptor beta chains from a single sample sequenced in a study of T cells in Graves' hyperthyroidism and ophthalmopathy. Using RNA transcripts as the source, TCR beta CDR3 regions were amplified. First-round RT-PCR targeting the TCR CDR3 was performed with the HTBI primer set. Each CDR3 protein gets one entry after TCRdb re-called the multiplex PCR reads with MiXCR. Of 550,000 to 650,000 distinct CDR3 sequences in the sample, about 14% were seen once. Sequencing was done on a sample of blood. The receptor set was obtained from a woman in her 30s with Graves' hyperthyroidism that later progressed to Graves' ophthalmopathy.

The rearrangement uses TRBV6-1 and TRBJ2-2; D is ambiguous. V gave up 5 bases and J gave up 4 bases, with 14 bases separating them. The CDR3 runs to 15 residues. Germline V gene lookup returns CDR1 MNHNS and CDR2 SASEGT. In DNA form, the CDR3 reads TGTGCCAGCAGTCCTACCGATTTATTCACCGGGGAGCTGTTTTTT. Residues: CASSPTDLFTGELFF.

This clonotype appeared many times. V and J are TRBV5-1 and TRBJ1-2, with a weak D call TRBD1 (6 bases). This CDR3 is 15 amino acids long. Trimming shortened V by 3 bases and J by 3 bases, and 15 bases separated the two germline ends. Looked up from germline, CDR1 is SGHRS and CDR2 is YFSETQ. The chain's CDR3 is CASSSGQIGHYGYTF. The DNA for the CDR3 is TGCGCCAGCAGCTCCGGACAGATCGGCCACTATGGCTACACCTTC.

This clonotype was detected ten times or more. The CDR3 DNA reads as TGCAGTGCTAGGCTACGCCCTGAAGCTTTCTTT. This codes for CSARLRPEAFF. J is TRBJ1-1 and V is TRBV20-1, with unresolved D. Germline V lookup: CDR1 DFQATT, CDR2 SNEGSKA (reference sequence). Trimming took 3 bases from V and 6 from J, leaving 8 bases between them. The CDR3 sequence is 11 residues long.

This clonotype has only a few counts. The junction and the germline gene differ at one end; a read error may be behind it. The gene calls are TRBV7-9 and TRBJ2-7; D ambiguous. The CDR3 has 12 amino acids. Germline loops: CDR1 SEHNR, CDR2 FQNEAQ (reference sequence). CDR3: CASSLESSEQYF. Here the CDR3 DNA reads TGTGCCAGCAGCTTAGAATCCTCCGAGCAGTACTTC.